The rows below give T cell receptor beta chains drawn from one sample of a study of shared clonotypes between healthy human individuals. Libraries were prepared by immunoSEQ multiplex PCR; TCRdb keeps only in-frame clonotypes and omits some of them. The sample yields a few million clones, approximately 96% seen once. Sample: naive CD4+ T cells sorted from blood. All receptors come from a young man in good health. Both conserved end residues are part of each CDR3. Each record gives: V gene, J gene, D gene, clone size, CDR3 protein, CDR3 DNA. The D gene is left open where the match is weak. Rows may omit the clone size; those that give it use once, few, many or a size class.

v_call: TRBV7-2; j_call: TRBJ1-1; d_call: TRBD1; clone_size: -; cdr3_aa: CASSPWDRMNTEAFF; cdr3_nt: TGTGCCAGCAGCCCCTGGGACAGGATGAACACTGAAGCTTTCTTT
v_call: TRBV20-1; j_call: TRBJ1-1; d_call: -; clone_size: once; cdr3_aa: CGGRVLPEAFF; cdr3_nt: TGCGGTGGCAGGGTCCTGCCTGAAGCTTTCTTT
v_call: TRBV19; j_call: TRBJ1-5; d_call: -; clone_size: -; cdr3_aa: CASSSPGQPQHF; cdr3_nt: TGTGCCAGTAGTAGTCCGGGGCAGCCCCAGCATTTT
v_call: TRBV7-6; j_call: TRBJ2-7; d_call: TRBD2; clone_size: -; cdr3_aa: CASSPRLAGVYEQYF; cdr3_nt: TGTGCCAGCAGCCCCCGACTAGCGGGAGTCTACGAGCAGTACTTC
v_call: TRBV30; j_call: TRBJ2-7; d_call: -; clone_size: -; cdr3_aa: CASSGGGRYEQYF; cdr3_nt: TGTGCCTCATCCGGCGGGGGCCGCTACGAGCAGTACTTC
v_call: TRBV9; j_call: TRBJ2-7; d_call: -; clone_size: -; cdr3_aa: CASSVASTGYEQYF; cdr3_nt: TGTGCCAGCAGCGTGGCTTCGACAGGTTACGAGCAGTACTTC
v_call: TRBV5-4; j_call: TRBJ2-4; d_call: TRBD2; clone_size: -; cdr3_aa: CASSLRLAGLAKNIQYF; cdr3_nt: TGTGCCAGCAGCTTAAGGCTAGCGGGACTAGCCAAAAACATTCAGTACTTC
v_call: TRBV14; j_call: TRBJ2-5; d_call: -; clone_size: -; cdr3_aa: CASSQDRITQYF; cdr3_nt: TGTGCCAGCAGCCAAGATCGGATAACCCAGTACTTC
v_call: TRBV2; j_call: TRBJ2-3; d_call: -; clone_size: -; cdr3_aa: CATSRQLGTDTQYF; cdr3_nt: TGTGCCACCTCCAGACAACTGGGCACAGATACGCAGTATTTT
v_call: TRBV10-3; j_call: TRBJ2-5; d_call: TRBD1; clone_size: -; cdr3_aa: CATKTGGETQYF; cdr3_nt: TGTGCCACCAAAACAGGGGGAGAGACCCAGTACTTC
v_call: TRBV11-2; j_call: TRBJ2-3; d_call: TRBD1; clone_size: -; cdr3_aa: CASSLDSDRGRPTDTQYF; cdr3_nt: TGTGCCAGCAGCTTAGATTCCGACAGGGGGCGACCCACAGATACGCAGTATTTT
v_call: TRBV5-1; j_call: TRBJ2-2; d_call: TRBD2; clone_size: -; cdr3_aa: CASSFRLAGSTGELFF; cdr3_nt: TGCGCCAGCAGCTTTAGACTAGCGGGGAGTACCGGGGAGCTGTTTTTT
v_call: TRBV6-6; j_call: TRBJ2-1; d_call: -; clone_size: -; cdr3_aa: CASSYSMYKNEQFF; cdr3_nt: TGTGCCAGCAGTTACTCGATGTACAAAAATGAGCAGTTCTTC
v_call: TRBV27; j_call: TRBJ2-7; d_call: TRBD1; clone_size: once; cdr3_aa: CASSPRDSLSYEQYF; cdr3_nt: TGTGCCAGCAGCCCAAGGGACAGTCTCTCCTACGAGCAGTACTTC
v_call: TRBV7-8; j_call: TRBJ2-7; d_call: TRBD2; clone_size: -; cdr3_aa: CASSLDSLAGVYEQYF; cdr3_nt: TGTGCCAGCAGCTTAGACTCCCTAGCGGGAGTTTACGAGCAGTACTTC
v_call: TRBV5-5; j_call: TRBJ1-2; d_call: TRBD1; clone_size: -; cdr3_aa: CASSLMTGDYGYTF; cdr3_nt: TGTGCCAGCAGCCTAATGACAGGGGACTATGGCTACACCTTC